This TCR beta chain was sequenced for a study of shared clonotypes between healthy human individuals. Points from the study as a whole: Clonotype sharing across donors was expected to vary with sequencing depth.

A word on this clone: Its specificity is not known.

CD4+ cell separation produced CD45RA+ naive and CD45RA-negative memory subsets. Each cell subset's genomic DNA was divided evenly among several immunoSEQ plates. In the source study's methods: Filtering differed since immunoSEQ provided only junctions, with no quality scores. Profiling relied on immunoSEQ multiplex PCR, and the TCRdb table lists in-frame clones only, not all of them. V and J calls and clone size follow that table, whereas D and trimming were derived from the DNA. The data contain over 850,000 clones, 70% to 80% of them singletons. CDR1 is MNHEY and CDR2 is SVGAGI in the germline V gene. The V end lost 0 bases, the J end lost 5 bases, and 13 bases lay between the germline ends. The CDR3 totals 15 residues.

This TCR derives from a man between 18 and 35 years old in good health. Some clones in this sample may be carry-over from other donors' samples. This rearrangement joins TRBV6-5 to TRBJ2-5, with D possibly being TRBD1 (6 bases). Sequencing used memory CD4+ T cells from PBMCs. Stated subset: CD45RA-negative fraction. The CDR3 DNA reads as TGTGCCAGCAGTTACTCTCAGGGGTTTGGGGAGACCCAGTACTTC. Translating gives CASSYSQGFGETQYF.